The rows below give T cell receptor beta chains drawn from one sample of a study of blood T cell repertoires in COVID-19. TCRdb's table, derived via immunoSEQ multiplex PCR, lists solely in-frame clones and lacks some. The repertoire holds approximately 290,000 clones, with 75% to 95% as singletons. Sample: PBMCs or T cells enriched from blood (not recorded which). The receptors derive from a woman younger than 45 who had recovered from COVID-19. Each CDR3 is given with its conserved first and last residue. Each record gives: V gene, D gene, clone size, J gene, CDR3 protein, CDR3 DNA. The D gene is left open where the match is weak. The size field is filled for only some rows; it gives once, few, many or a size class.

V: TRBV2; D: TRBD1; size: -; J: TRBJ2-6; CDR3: CASSEEGAVGANVLTF; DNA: TGTGCCAGCAGTGAAGAGGGGGCGGTTGGGGCCAACGTCCTGACTTTC
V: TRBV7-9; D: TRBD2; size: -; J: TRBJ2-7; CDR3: CASSPYSGRETYEQYF; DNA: TGTGCCAGCAGCCCATATTCGGGGCGGGAGACCTACGAGCAGTACTTC
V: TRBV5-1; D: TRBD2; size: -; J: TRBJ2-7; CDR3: CASSPGTSGRASYEQYF; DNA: TGCGCCAGCAGCCCCGGGACTAGCGGGAGGGCCTCGTACGAGCAGTACTTC
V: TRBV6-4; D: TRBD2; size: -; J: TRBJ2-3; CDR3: CASSPTSGRTDTQYF; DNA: TGTGCCAGCAGTCCAACTAGCGGGAGGACAGATACGCAGTATTTT
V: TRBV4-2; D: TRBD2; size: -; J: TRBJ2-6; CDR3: CASSQAGLAGDGANVLTF; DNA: TGTGCCAGCAGCCAAGCGGGACTAGCGGGAGATGGGGCCAACGTCCTGACTTTC
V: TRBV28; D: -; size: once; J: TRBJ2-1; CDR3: CASSLSAGRHEQFF; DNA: TGTGCCAGCAGTTTATCCGCAGGGAGGCATGAGCAGTTCTTC
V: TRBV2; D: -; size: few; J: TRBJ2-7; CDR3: CASSQGARYEQYF; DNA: TGTGCCAGCAGTCAAGGAGCTAGATACGAGCAGTACTTC
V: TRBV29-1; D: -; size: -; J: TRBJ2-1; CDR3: CSVEEDRIDEQFF; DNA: TGCAGCGTTGAAGAGGACAGAATTGATGAGCAGTTCTTC
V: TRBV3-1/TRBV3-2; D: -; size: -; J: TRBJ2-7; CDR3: CASSQGDRYEQYF; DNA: TGTGCCAGCAGCCAAGGAGACAGATACGAGCAGTACTTC
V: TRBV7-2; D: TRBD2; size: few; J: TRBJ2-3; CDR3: CASSLLGLASTDTQYF; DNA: TGTGCCAGCAGCTTATTAGGACTAGCGAGTACAGATACGCAGTATTTT
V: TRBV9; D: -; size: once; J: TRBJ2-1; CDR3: CASSVEGSFYNEQFF; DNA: TGTGCCAGCAGCGTAGAGGGGTCGTTTTACAATGAGCAGTTCTTC
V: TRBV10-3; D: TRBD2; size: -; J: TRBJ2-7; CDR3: CAISGSSGGPGTEQYF; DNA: TGTGCCATCAGTGGATCTAGCGGAGGACCTGGGACCGAGCAGTACTTC
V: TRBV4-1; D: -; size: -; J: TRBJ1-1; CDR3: CASSQGRRGWGNTEAFF; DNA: TGCGCCAGCAGCCAAGGACGCAGGGGCTGGGGGAACACTGAAGCTTTCTTT
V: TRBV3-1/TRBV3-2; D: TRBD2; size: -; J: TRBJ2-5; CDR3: CASSQGLAGGETQYF; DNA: TGTGCCAGCAGCCAGGGACTAGCGGGAGGAGAGACCCAGTACTTC
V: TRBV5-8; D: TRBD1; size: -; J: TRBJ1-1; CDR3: CASSSDRGTEAFF; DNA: TGTGCCAGCAGCTCGGACAGGGGGACTGAAGCTTTCTTT
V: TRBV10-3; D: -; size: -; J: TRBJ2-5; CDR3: CAISEGGGETQYF; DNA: TGTGCCATCAGTGAGGGGGGAGGAGAGACCCAGTACTTC
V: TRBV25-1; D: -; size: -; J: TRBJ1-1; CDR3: CASSTRGGNTEAFF; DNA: TGTGCCAGCAGCACGAGAGGGGGGAACACTGAAGCTTTCTTT
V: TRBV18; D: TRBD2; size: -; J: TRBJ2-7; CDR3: CASSPGGTEQYF; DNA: TGTGCCAGCTCACCGGGGGGGACCGAGCAGTACTTC
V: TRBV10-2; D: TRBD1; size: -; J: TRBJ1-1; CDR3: CASKNRGLGTEAFF; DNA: TGCGCCAGTAAGAATAGGGGGCTTGGCACTGAAGCTTTCTTT
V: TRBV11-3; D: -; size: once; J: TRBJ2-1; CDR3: CASSTPPSVEQFF; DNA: TGTGCCAGCAGCACCCCTCCATCGGTAGAGCAGTTCTTC
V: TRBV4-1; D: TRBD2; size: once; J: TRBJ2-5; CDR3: CASSQFTGTSEQETQYF; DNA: TGCGCCAGCAGCCAATTCACTGGGACTAGCGAACAAGAGACCCAGTACTTC
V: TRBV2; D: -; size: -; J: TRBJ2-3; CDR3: CASSVTGSTDTQYF; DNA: TGTGCCAGCAGTGTGACGGGATCCACAGATACGCAGTATTTT
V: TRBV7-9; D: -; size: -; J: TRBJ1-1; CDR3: CASSFSARDTEAFF; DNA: TGTGCCAGCAGCTTTTCGGCACGGGACACTGAAGCTTTCTTT
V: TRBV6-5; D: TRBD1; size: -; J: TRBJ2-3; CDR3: CASRATGSTDTQYF; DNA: TGTGCCAGCAGGGCGACAGGGAGCACAGATACGCAGTATTTT
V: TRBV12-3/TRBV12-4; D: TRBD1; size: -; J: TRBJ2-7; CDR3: CASRDRMKAQYF; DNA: TGTGCCAGCCGGGACAGGATGAAGGCGCAGTACTTC
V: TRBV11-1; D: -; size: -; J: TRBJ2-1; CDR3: CASSLSLRNEQFF; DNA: TGTGCCAGCAGCTTATCCTTGCGGAATGAGCAGTTCTTC
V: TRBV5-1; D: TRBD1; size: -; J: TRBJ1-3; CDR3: CASSFGTGFGNTIYF; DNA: TGCGCCAGCAGCTTCGGGACAGGGTTTGGAAACACCATATATTTT
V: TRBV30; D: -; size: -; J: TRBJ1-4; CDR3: CAWSISTVRGEKLFF; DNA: TGTGCCTGGAGTATCTCGACAGTGAGAGGAGAAAAACTGTTTTTT
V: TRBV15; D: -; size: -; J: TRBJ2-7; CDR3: CATSPEGGQYSYEQYF; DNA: TGTGCCACCAGCCCCGAGGGGGGGCAATATTCCTACGAGCAGTACTTC
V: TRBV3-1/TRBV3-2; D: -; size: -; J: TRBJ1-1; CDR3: CASRGTGNTEAFF; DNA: TGTGCCAGCAGAGGTACAGGGAACACTGAAGCTTTCTTT
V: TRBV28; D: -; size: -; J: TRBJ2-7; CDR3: CASSSTLKQGGNIYEQYF; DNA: TGTGCCAGCAGTTCCACACTTAAACAGGGGGGGAATATCTACGAGCAGTACTTC
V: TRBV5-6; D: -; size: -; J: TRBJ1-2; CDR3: CASSPTGSRGYTF; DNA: TGTGCCAGCAGCCCGACCGGGTCCCGCGGCTACACCTTC
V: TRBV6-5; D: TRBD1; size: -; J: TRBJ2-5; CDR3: CARPGGRETQYF; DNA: TGTGCCAGGCCAGGGGGCAGGGAGACCCAGTACTTC
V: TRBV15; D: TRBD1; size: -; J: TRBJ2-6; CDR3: CATSRDRGQISGANVLTF; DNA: TGTGCCACCAGCAGAGATAGGGGACAGATCTCTGGGGCCAACGTCCTGACTTTC
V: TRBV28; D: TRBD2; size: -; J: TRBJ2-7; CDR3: CASSPNDGTSGSHEQYF; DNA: TGTGCCAGCAGTCCCAACGATGGGACTAGCGGGAGCCACGAGCAGTACTTC
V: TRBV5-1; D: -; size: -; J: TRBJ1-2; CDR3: CASSQQDTYGYTF; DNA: TGCGCCAGCAGCCAGCAGGACACCTATGGCTACACCTTC
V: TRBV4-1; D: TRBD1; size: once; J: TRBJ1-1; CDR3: CASSQGQGNTEAFF; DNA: TGCGCCAGCAGCCAAGGACAGGGGAACACTGAAGCTTTCTTT
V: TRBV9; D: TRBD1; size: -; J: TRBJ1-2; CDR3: CASSFKTGEDYGYTF; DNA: TGTGCCAGCAGCTTTAAGACAGGGGAGGACTATGGCTACACCTTC
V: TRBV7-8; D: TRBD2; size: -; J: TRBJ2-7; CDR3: CASSLRSGLAGLYEQYF; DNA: TGTGCCAGCAGCTTAAGGAGTGGGCTAGCGGGACTCTACGAGCAGTACTTC
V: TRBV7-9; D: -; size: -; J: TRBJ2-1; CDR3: CASSLGQGKGGEQFF; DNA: TGTGCCAGCAGCTTAGGCCAGGGAAAAGGGGGTGAGCAGTTCTTC
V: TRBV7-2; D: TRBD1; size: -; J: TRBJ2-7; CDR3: CASSFYRGQYEQYF; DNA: TGTGCCAGCAGCTTCTACAGGGGGCAATACGAGCAGTACTTC
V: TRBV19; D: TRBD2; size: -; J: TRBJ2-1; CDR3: CASSIARLADYYNEQFF; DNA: TGTGCCAGTAGTATAGCTCGGCTAGCGGACTACTACAATGAGCAGTTCTTC
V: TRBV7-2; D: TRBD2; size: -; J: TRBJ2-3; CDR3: CASSLRTSGSTDTQYF; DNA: TGTGCCAGCAGCCTTCGGACTAGCGGGAGCACAGATACGCAGTATTTT
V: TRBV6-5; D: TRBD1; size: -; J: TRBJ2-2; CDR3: CASRGTVDGTGELFF; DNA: TGTGCCAGCAGGGGGACAGTCGATGGGACCGGGGAGCTGTTTTTT
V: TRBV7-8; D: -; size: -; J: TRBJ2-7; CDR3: CASSLGSSSYEQYF; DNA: TGTGCCAGCAGCTTGGGGAGTTCATCCTACGAGCAGTACTTC
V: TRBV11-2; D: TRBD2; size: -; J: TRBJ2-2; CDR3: CASFHGSGGTGELFF; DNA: TGTGCCAGCTTTCACGGTAGCGGGGGCACCGGGGAGCTGTTTTTT
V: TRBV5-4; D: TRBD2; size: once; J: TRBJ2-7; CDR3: CASSLAVAGGEQYF; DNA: TGTGCCAGCAGCTTGGCGGTAGCGGGAGGAGAGCAGTACTTC
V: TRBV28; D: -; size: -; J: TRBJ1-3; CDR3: CASSSPSVPRDTIYF; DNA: TGTGCCAGCAGTTCCCCTTCGGTCCCAAGAGACACCATATATTTT
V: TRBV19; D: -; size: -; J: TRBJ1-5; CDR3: CASSIPLGRARGQPQHF; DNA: TGTGCCAGTAGTATACCACTGGGAAGGGCCCGCGGGCAGCCCCAGCATTTT
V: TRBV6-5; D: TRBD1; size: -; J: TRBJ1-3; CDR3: CASSPTGGTGNTIYF; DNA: TGTGCCAGCAGTCCAACAGGGGGCACTGGAAACACCATATATTTT
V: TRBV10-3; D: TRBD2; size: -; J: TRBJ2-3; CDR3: CAISKPGLAGGTDTQYF; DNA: TGTGCCATCAGTAAACCGGGACTAGCGGGAGGCACAGATACGCAGTATTTT
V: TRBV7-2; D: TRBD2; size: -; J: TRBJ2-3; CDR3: CASSSAGGGDTQYF; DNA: TGTGCCAGCAGCTCCGCGGGAGGGGGAGATACGCAGTATTTT
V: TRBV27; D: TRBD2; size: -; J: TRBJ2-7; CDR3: CASSPIAGRSYEQYF; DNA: TGTGCCAGCAGTCCAATAGCGGGACGGTCCTACGAGCAGTACTTC
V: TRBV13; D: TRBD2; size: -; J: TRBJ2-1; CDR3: CASSLEGAGPGGAGGQQFF; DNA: TGTGCCAGCAGCTTGGAAGGAGCAGGGCCTGGAGGAGCGGGAGGGCAGCAGTTCTTC
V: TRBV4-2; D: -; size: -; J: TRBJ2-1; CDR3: CASSQAPLAIEQFF; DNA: TGTGCCAGCAGCCAAGCCCCACTAGCAATTGAGCAGTTCTTC
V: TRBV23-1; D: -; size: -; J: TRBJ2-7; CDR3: CASTSGTYEQYF; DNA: TGCGCCAGCACCTCAGGGACTTACGAGCAGTACTTC
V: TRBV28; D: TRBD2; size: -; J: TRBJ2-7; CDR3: CASSTSGIRSYEQYF; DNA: TGTGCCAGCAGTACAAGCGGGATAAGATCCTACGAGCAGTACTTC
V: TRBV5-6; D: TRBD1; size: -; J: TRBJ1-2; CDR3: CASSSPGQGFNYGYTF; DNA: TGTGCCAGCAGTTCTCCGGGACAGGGATTTAACTATGGCTACACCTTC
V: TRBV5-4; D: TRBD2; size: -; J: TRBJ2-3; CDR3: CASSLGISGSADTQYF; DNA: TGTGCCAGCAGCTTGGGTATTAGCGGGAGTGCAGATACGCAGTATTTT
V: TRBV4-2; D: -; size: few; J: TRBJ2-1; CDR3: CASSQEISGFYNEQFF; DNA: TGTGCCAGCAGCCAAGAGATTAGCGGCTTCTACAATGAGCAGTTCTTC